The present T cell receptor beta chain was sequenced within a study of OX40 agonist ivuxolimab in advanced cancers. TCRdb's table, derived via immunoSEQ multiplex PCR, lists solely in-frame clones and lacks some. This table has tens of thousands of clones, 86% appearing once. CDR1 is SGHDT, CDR2 YYEEEE, per germline. The CDR3 sequence is 13 residues long. V lost 1 base and J lost 0, with 5 bases in between. Specimen: CD4+ or CD8+ T cells sorted from blood, collected in a trial of the OX40 agonist ivuxolimab. This clonotype was sampled from an adult with an advanced solid tumor such as melanoma, head and neck, liver or kidney cancer. The chain recombines TRBV5-6 with TRBJ2-7; D is unclear. The CDR3 loop reads CASSLYNSYEQYF. The CDR3 DNA is TGTGCCAGCAGCTTGTACAACTCCTACGAGCAGTACTTC.